This TCR beta chain comes out of a study of OX40 agonist ivuxolimab in advanced cancers. Study-level points and caveats: Circulating CD4+ and CD8+ T cells showed clonal expansion by week 6 at 0.1 to 3.0 mg/kg. Partial responders at 0.1-3.0 mg/kg had among the lowest clonal expansion. Still undetermined is the antigen specificity of the expanded peripheral T cells.

Sequenced by immunoSEQ multiplex PCR; TCRdb stores in-frame clones only, minus some. Among 70,000 to 85,000 clones listed, around nine tenths were seen once. This clone has just a few counts. Its antigen is not known. This clonotype originated in an adult with an advanced solid tumor such as melanoma, head and neck, liver or kidney cancer. The specimen comprised CD4+ or CD8+ T cells sorted from blood, sampled in a trial of the OX40 agonist ivuxolimab.

The CDR3 DNA reads TGTGCCAGCAGCTTAGACCGACAGAGCACAGATACGCAGTATTTT. It yields the protein CASSLDRQSTDTQYF. The chain carries TRBV11-2 and TRBJ2-3, with D maybe TRBD1 (5 bases). V lost 0 bases and J 0 bases, leaving 7 bases between the germline ends. CDR1 is SGHAT, CDR2 FQNNGV, per germline. The CDR3 extends over 15 amino acids.